Listed below are T cell receptor beta chains from one sample, sequenced in a study of radiation and T cells in renal cell carcinoma. Assay used: immunoSEQ multiplex PCR; TCRdb lists only in-frame clones, some missing. The table records roughly 120,000 clones, roughly 77% of them present only once. This sample comprised blood, obtained from a patient whose treatment included radiotherapy and nephrectomy. The receptors shown here come from a woman aged 55-70 years with renal cell carcinoma. CDR3s include the opening cysteine and the closing phenylalanine or tryptophan. D genes are given only for firm matches. Clone sizes are given selectively: once, few, many, or a class where the clone is expanded.

clone size,V gene,D gene,J gene,CDR3 DNA,CDR3 protein
NA,TRBV28,NA,TRBJ1-2,TGTGCCAGCAGTGGGACATACTATGGCTACACCTTC,CASSGTYYGYTF
NA,TRBV6-1,NA,TRBJ1-3,TGTGCCAGCAGTGGGGTCGAAGGAAGGGGATCTGGAAACACCATATATTTT,CASSGVEGRGSGNTIYF
NA,TRBV5-6,NA,TRBJ1-2,TGTGCCAGCAGCCCTGACAGGAACTATGGCTACACCTTC,CASSPDRNYGYTF
NA,TRBV5-4,NA,TRBJ1-4,TGTGCCAGCAGCTCTGGAGGGGGACTATCTAATGAAAAACTGTTTTTT,CASSSGGGLSNEKLFF
NA,TRBV6-6,NA,TRBJ1-2,TGTGCCAGCGGGGGGACAATCTCTTGGATTAACTATGGCTACACCTTC,CASGGTISWINYGYTF
NA,TRBV5-8,TRBD1,TRBJ1-4,TGTGCCAGCAGCCGAACCGGGACAGTGCCTAATGAAAAACTGTTTTTT,CASSRTGTVPNEKLFF
NA,TRBV4-2,TRBD2,TRBJ2-7,TGTGCCAGCAGCCCGTTACTAGCGGGAGGGCACGAGCAGTACTTC,CASSPLLAGGHEQYF
NA,TRBV10-3,NA,TRBJ1-1,TGTGCCATCAGTGAGGGTGGAAGGGTTAGTGAAGCTTTCTTT,CAISEGGRVSEAFF
NA,TRBV19,TRBD1,TRBJ1-1,TGTGCCAGTAGTCTGACAGGGCCAGGGAAGGAAGCTTTCTTT,CASSLTGPGKEAFF
few,TRBV11-2,TRBD2,TRBJ2-3,TGTGCCAGCAGCTTAGACGGGGGGGCGACAGATACGCAGTATTTT,CASSLDGGATDTQYF
NA,TRBV28,NA,TRBJ1-2,TGTGCCAGCAGCCTTCTGTCGGGGAGTCACTATGGCTACACCTTC,CASSLLSGSHYGYTF
NA,TRBV10-1,NA,TRBJ2-2,TGCGCATCGACAGCGAACACCGGGGAGCTGTTTTTT,CASTANTGELFF
NA,TRBV7-3,TRBD1,TRBJ2-7,TGTGCCAGCAGCTCGGGACAGGACCCCTACGAGCAGTACTTC,CASSSGQDPYEQYF
NA,TRBV6-1,NA,TRBJ1-1,TGTGCCAGCTGCGCCGGGACGGCGAACACTGAAGCTTTCTTT,CASCAGTANTEAFF
NA,TRBV7-9,TRBD2,TRBJ2-1,TGTGCCAGCAGCGGAACCAAAGCGGGACGCTACAATGAGCAGTTCTTC,CASSGTKAGRYNEQFF
NA,TRBV14,NA,TRBJ2-1,TGTGCCAGCAGCCAAGATAGCTCCTACAATGAGCAGTTCTTC,CASSQDSSYNEQFF
NA,TRBV6-6,NA,TRBJ1-4,TGTGCCAGCAGTTACTTGAGGCAGGGGAAGGTTGTACTGTTTTTT,CASSYLRQGKVVLFF
NA,TRBV10-3,NA,TRBJ1-3,TGTGCCATCAGTGAGAGACCGTCTTCTGGAAACACCATATATTTT,CAISERPSSGNTIYF
NA,TRBV5-4,NA,TRBJ1-1,TGTGCCAGCAGCAAATCTCGGGTCCTGAACACTGAAGCTTTCTTT,CASSKSRVLNTEAFF
NA,TRBV2,TRBD2,TRBJ2-7,TGTGCCAGCAGGGATAGGACTAGCGGGCACTACGAGCAGTACTTC,CASRDRTSGHYEQYF
NA,TRBV6-1,NA,TRBJ2-7,TGTGCCAGCAGTCCCCCCGGGACTCCCTACGAGCAGTACTTC,CASSPPGTPYEQYF
NA,TRBV2,NA,TRBJ2-1,TGTGCCAGCAGTGCAGTGCATGAGCAGTTCTTC,CASSAVHEQFF
NA,TRBV5-1,NA,TRBJ2-4,TGCGCCAGCAGCGTGGGACTCCAAAACATTCAGTACTTC,CASSVGLQNIQYF
NA,TRBV7-3,NA,TRBJ1-2,TGTGCCAGCAGCTCCCTCGGGGTCCATGGCTACACCTTC,CASSSLGVHGYTF
NA,TRBV2,NA,TRBJ1-2,TGTGCCAGAACCCAAGGCTTTACTGGCTACACCTTC,CARTQGFTGYTF
NA,TRBV7-2,TRBD1,TRBJ2-2,TGTGCCAGCAGCTTAAGGGTTCGGACAGGACCCGGGGAGCTGTTTTTT,CASSLRVRTGPGELFF
NA,TRBV7-6,NA,TRBJ2-7,TGTGCCAGCAGCTCTGGACTCGGGACCTACGAGCAGTACTTC,CASSSGLGTYEQYF
NA,TRBV29-1,NA,TRBJ2-3,TGCAGCGGACATAGCACAGATACGCAGTATTTT,CSGHSTDTQYF
NA,TRBV11-2,NA,TRBJ2-7,TGTGCCAGCAGCTTACAGGGGCCTTTCTACGAGCAGTACTTC,CASSLQGPFYEQYF
NA,TRBV5-1,NA,TRBJ2-2,TGCGCCAGCAGCTTGGAAGCCAGGGTGACCGGGGAGCTGTTTTTT,CASSLEARVTGELFF
many,TRBV2,NA,TRBJ1-5,TGTGCCAGCAGTGAAATCAATCAGCCCCAGCATTTT,CASSEINQPQHF
NA,TRBV13,NA,TRBJ1-4,TGTGCCAGCAGCCTACGGGGGGCAACTAATGAAAAACTGTTTTTT,CASSLRGATNEKLFF
NA,TRBV7-3,TRBD1,TRBJ1-1,TGTGCCAGCAGCCCAGACAGGGGGTACACTGAAGCTTTCTTT,CASSPDRGYTEAFF
NA,TRBV13,NA,TRBJ2-7,TGTGCCAGCAGCTCCGGGCTTTCCTACGAGCAGTACTTC,CASSSGLSYEQYF
NA,TRBV5-4,TRBD1,TRBJ1-1,TGTGCCAGCAGTCCCCCGGGACAGGTGAACACTGAAGCTTTCTTT,CASSPPGQVNTEAFF
NA,TRBV5-4,NA,TRBJ1-2,TGTGCCAGCACAGCATCTAACTATGGCTACACCTTC,CASTASNYGYTF
NA,TRBV12-5,NA,TRBJ1-1,TGTGCTAGTGGTTCACCGAACACTGAAGCTTTCTTT,CASGSPNTEAFF
NA,TRBV10-3,TRBD1,TRBJ2-7,TGTGCCATCAACCAGGACAGGGATTACGAGCAGTACTTC,CAINQDRDYEQYF
NA,TRBV5-6,NA,TRBJ1-2,TGTGCCAGCAGCCCCTTTTGGGCAGGACCCTATGGCTACACCTTC,CASSPFWAGPYGYTF
NA,TRBV9,NA,TRBJ2-1,TGTGCCAGCAGTAGGGCCCTGGGGCTCTACAATGAGCAGTTCTTC,CASSRALGLYNEQFF
NA,TRBV7-9,NA,TRBJ2-7,TGTGCCAGCAGCTCGCAGGGTCCGGGGTACGAGCAGTACTTC,CASSSQGPGYEQYF
NA,TRBV29-1,NA,TRBJ2-1,TGCAGCGTGAGGGGTTTCAATGAGCAGTTCTTC,CSVRGFNEQFF